This T cell receptor (beta chain) was sequenced during a study of molecular identifiers for immune sequencing clone quantification. The wider study: Across replicate runs, RNA obtained from 20,000 or 100,000 naive CD8 cells was divided into five, with four undergoing sequencing. Overall study results and limits: Researchers reportedly could pick up spiked Jurkat TCR RNA from one cell mixed into roughly 1 million naive cells. In cases of identical TCR molecules sharing a barcode, highly expanded clone sizes could be underestimated.

TCRdb recomputed calls from the PCR reads with MiXCR, one row per CDR3 protein. The table lists some 320,000 distinct CDR3 sequences, around a fifth of them singletons. A word on this clonotype: Antigen: not known.

A CD8+CD4-CCR7+CD45RA+ gate was used to sort naive CD8 T cells. The germline V gene has CDR1 MNHEY and CDR2 SVGAGI. The ends were cut back, 6 bases at V and 5 bases at J, with 26 bases in the middle. CDR3 size: 17 residues. The rearrangement links TRBV6-5 to TRBJ2-7; a weak D match, TRBD1 (6 bases). The sequencing sample was made of naive CD8+ T cells from blood, with Jurkat cell RNA spiked in. The sample's subset: FACS-sorted CD8+CD4-CCR7+CD45RA+ naive T cells. The receptor's source is a human donor in good health. Some libraries in this study had Jurkat cell RNA spiked in. CDR3 coding DNA: TGTGCCAGCAGCCCCGAGGGATATATCCGGACAGCTAACGAGCAGTACTTC. The encoded protein is CASSPEGYIRTANEQYF.